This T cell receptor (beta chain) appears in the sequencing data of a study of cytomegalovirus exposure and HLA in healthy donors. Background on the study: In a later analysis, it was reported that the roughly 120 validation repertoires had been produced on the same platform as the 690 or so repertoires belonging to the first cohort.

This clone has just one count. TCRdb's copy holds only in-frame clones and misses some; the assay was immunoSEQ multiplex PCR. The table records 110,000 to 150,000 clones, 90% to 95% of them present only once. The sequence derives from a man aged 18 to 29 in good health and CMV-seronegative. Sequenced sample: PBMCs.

CDR3 protein: CASSYPRGNTIYF. CDR3 DNA sequence: TGTGCCAGCAGTTACCCCCGGGGAAACACCATATATTTT. The chain carries TRBV6-5 and TRBJ1-3; D is unresolved. Looked up from germline, CDR1 is MNHEY and CDR2 is SVGAGI. The ends were cut back, 2 bases at V and 4 bases at J, with 6 bases in the middle. The CDR3 is made up of 13 amino acids.